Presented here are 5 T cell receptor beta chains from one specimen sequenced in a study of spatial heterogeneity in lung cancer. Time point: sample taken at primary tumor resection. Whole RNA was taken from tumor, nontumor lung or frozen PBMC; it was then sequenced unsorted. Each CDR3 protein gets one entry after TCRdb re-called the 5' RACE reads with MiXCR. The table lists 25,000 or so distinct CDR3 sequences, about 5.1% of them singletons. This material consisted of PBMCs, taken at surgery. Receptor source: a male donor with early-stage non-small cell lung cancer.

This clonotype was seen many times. CDR3 DNA sequence: TGTGCCAGCAGCTTAGATAGGAATGAGCAGTTCTTC. This encodes CASSLDRNEQFF. The chain links TRBV11-2 to TRBJ2-1, with D unresolved. V lost 0 bases and J 7 bases, leaving 4 bases between the germline ends. This CDR3 has 12 residues. Germline loops: CDR1 SGHAT, CDR2 FQNNGV.

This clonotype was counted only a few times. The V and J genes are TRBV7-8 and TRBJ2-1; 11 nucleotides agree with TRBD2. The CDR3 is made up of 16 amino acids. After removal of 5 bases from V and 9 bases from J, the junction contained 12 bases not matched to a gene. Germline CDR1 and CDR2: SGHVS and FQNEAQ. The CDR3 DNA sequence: TGTGCCAGCAGCCCAAGACTAGCGGGGACTCGTAGTGAGCAGTTCTTC. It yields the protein CASSPRLAGTRSEQFF.

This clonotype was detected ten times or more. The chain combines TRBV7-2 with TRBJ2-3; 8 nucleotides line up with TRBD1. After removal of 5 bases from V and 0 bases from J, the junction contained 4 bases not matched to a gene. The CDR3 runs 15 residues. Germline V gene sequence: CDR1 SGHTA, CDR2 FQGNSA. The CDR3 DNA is TGTGCCAGCAGCCCTCGACAGGGGAGCACAGATACGCAGTATTTT. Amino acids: CASSPRQGSTDTQYF.

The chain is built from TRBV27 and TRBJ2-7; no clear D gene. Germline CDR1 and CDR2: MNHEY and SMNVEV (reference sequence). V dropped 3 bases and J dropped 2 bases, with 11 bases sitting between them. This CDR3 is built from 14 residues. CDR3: CASSFVGTAYEQYF. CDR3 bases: TGTGCCAGCAGTTTCGTGGGCACGGCCTACGAGCAGTACTTC.

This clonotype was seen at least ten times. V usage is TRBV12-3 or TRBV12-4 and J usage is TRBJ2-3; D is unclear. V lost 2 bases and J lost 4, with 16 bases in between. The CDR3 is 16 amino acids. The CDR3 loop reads CASSLSPGPSADTQYF. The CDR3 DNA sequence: TGTGCCAGCAGTTTATCACCGGGCCCCAGCGCAGATACGCAGTATTTT.